Sequencing of this T cell receptor (beta chain) was carried out in a study of somatic mutations in cytotoxic T cells in rheumatoid arthritis. Study information: T-cell populations stained with V beta antibodies were in some cases flow-sorted at nearly 100% purity, including V beta1+ cells that were sequenced for TCRB.

Comments on this clone: The antigen is undetermined.

Sequencing used immunoSEQ multiplex PCR; TCRdb keeps in-frame clones, though not all of them. Of some 23,000 clones in the sample, roughly 80% were seen once. Study-wide results and caveats: No multiple-comparison adjustment was applied to the slight TRBV07 underrepresentation in rheumatoid arthritis patients.

The germline V gene encodes CDR1 LNHDA and CDR2 SQIVND (reference sequence). V was clipped by 7 bases and J by 6 bases; unmatched bases: 2. The CDR3 runs 11 residues. This chain connects TRBV19 to TRBJ1-1, with 7 bases fitting TRBD1. The source is an adult with rheumatoid arthritis. The sequenced sample consisted of CD8+ T cells sorted from blood. DNA of the CDR3: TGTGCCAGTACCCAGGGGGCTGAAGCTTTCTTT. It specifies CASTQGAEAFF.